A single TCR beta chain is shown here with its context. Its antigen is not yet known. No much larger clone is present one base from it, and per-base qualities are unavailable. The donors were healthy, HIV-negative adults who had no recently reported acute infections or vaccinations. Only Caucasian adults living in Nashville, Tennessee, USA were represented among the donors. CD4+ T cells were enriched by magnetic negative selection, after which naive cells were positively selected on CD45RA and the negative fraction was taken as the memory subset. Blood was collected by leukapheresis, and PBMCs were isolated by Ficoll-Histopaque density gradient centrifugation and then cryopreserved in liquid nitrogen vapor phase. Analytical flow cytometry was used to check the purity and quantity of every magnetically sorted T cell population. Genomic DNA was isolated from every sorted fraction and measured by UV absorbance on a Nanodrop 2000c.

Based on the germline V gene, the CDR1 and CDR2 sequences are SGHTA and FQGNSA. The CDR3 runs 15 residues from the cysteine to the phenylalanine. Just CDR3 DNA is preserved here, 45 bases in frame from base 1. V ends up 3 bases short and J 9 bases short, with an unmatched junction base count of 9. This record comes from a study of shared clonotypes between healthy human individuals (dated by TCRdb to about 2020). Notes on the research overall: The cohort included a few men and a couple of women between 18 and 49 years of age. For each donor, three plates each were used for CD4 naive and CD4 memory, two plates were used for CD8 naive, and one plate was used for CD8 memory. To estimate repertoire size and how much clonotypes are shared between individuals, the study performed deep sequencing of blood TCR repertoires from about five healthy adults. To increase sequencing depth and limit assay-specific biases, different laboratories used diverse techniques to prepare libraries and sequence TCR repertoires. Leukapheresis yielded between about 0.85 and 9 billion PBMCs per donor. Overall results and qualifications from the work: Clonotypes shared by all four sorted-subset donors showed higher generation probabilities than non-shared clonotypes. Pairwise subsampling indicated that sequencing depth was expected to affect the degree of clonotype sharing among donors. The genetic and exposure-history diversity represented was limited by the small number of donors. Incomplete sequencing was indicated by rarefaction of sorted-subset datasets, despite the large sequencing depth. Sampling was restricted to blood, and TCR repertoires in tissue are likely to differ from TCR repertoires in blood. Larger estimated clonotype richness was generally found for naive subsets than for memory subsets. Across several donors, around 5% of naive CD4, roughly 3.8% of naive CD8, around 2.1% of memory CD4, and 0.4% of memory CD8 clonotypes were shared.

Using the deep immunoSEQ assay, TCR CDR3 regions were amplified from genomic DNA by multiplex PCR. Extracted genomic DNA from each cell subset was distributed evenly across all wells of several immunoSEQ 96-well plates, and each plate was treated as a replicate. For sorted subsets, 150 to 200 ng genomic DNA, equal to about 30,000 T cell genomes, was loaded into each replicate PCR. Purified libraries were measured with a Qubit 3.0 fluorometer, size-checked on a Bioanalyzer 2100, and measured again with the KAPA Library Quantification kit. Each immunoSEQ 96-well plate was sequenced on its own single-read 150-cycle Illumina NextSeq 550 flow cell. Per the source publication's procedure: Because the immunoSEQ output included only junctional sequences and no quality scores, the filtering could not be the same as the filtering used for full-length reads. Sequences were annotated with PyIR, a Python wrapper for IgBLAST v1.9, and V/J genes and CDR3 were assigned using IMGT germline references. Reads were filtered out if the reads had weak V/J assignments (E-value above 1e-6), no CDR3, stop codons, out-of-frame junctions, or ambiguous translated residues. V3J clonotypes were defined as sequences sharing the same inferred V gene, J gene, and CDR3 amino acid sequence. Percentage overlap between repertoires was computed as shared unique clonotypes divided by the size of the smaller repertoire. Three approaches were used to assess repertoire richness: RTK rarefaction, the Chao1 estimator, and Recon v2.1 estimates of unobserved clonotypes. Generation probabilities were computed with OLGA for all TCRbeta clonotypes obtained by the gDNA method from several donors. As stored in TCRdb, this immuneACCESS dataset retains in-frame rearrangements with V and J assigned. A fraction of the clones does not appear; measured against another copy, unresolved V genes explain less than half of the discrepancy, and the remainder lacks a known reason. V and J calls and clone size are those listed in that table; D and trimming were worked out from the DNA. Across this sample there are 190,000 or so clones, with roughly 93% seen only once. Around 0.072% of the sample goes to the ten largest clones.

The specimen sequenced was naive CD4+ T cells sorted from blood. In light of the paper, this sample's cell subset or site label describes: CD45RA+ positively selected. The clonotype comes from a woman aged 30 to 39 in good health. This receptor chain uses TRBV7-2 and TRBJ2-1, with 9 bases matching TRBD2. The CDR3 region reads CASSFLAGSSGEQFF. The DNA reads as follows: TGTGCCAGCAGCTTCCTAGCGGGAAGTTCGGGTGAGCAGTTCTTC.